Sequencing of this TCR beta chain was carried out in a study of blood T cell repertoires in COVID-19 (dated by TCRdb to the early 2020s). Regarding the complete study: Collaborator samples came from the United States, Italy and Spain and covered acute and convalescent phases of COVID-19. The samples were drawn from the first 160 participants of the ongoing ImmuneRACE study and from over a thousand subjects provided by 6 global collaborators. Where HLA class I and class II types were available, the types were taken from metadata supplied by the sample provider, not from assay-based typing. The sample metadata nearly always contained a de-identified subject ID, COVID-19 status, age in years and sex. The material from the prospective study consisted of cDNA or gDNA derived from T cells, B-cell-depleted T cells, or PBMCs. The repertoires were made available in a free public database intended to serve as a resource for research on the immune response to SARS-CoV-2. Subjects who had been exposed to COVID-19, were actively infected with it, or had recovered from it provided the deeply sampled blood TCRbeta repertoires that made up the dataset.

Collaborating institutions collected whole blood in K2EDTA tubes following their own protocols. For TCRbeta analysis, collaborators shipped samples as frozen whole blood, isolated PBMCs, or DNA extracted from either of those sample types. TCRbeta CDR3 regions were amplified from genomic DNA by means of the immunoSEQ Assay, a bias-controlled multiplex PCR. The paper's data handling went like this. Nucleated cell counts per sample were estimated from amplification of reference gene primers within the assay. To quantify the absolute abundance of each unique TCRbeta CDR3 rearrangement, sequence reads were collapsed and filtered. For each sample, productive Simpson clonality was calculated by taking the square root of Simpson's diversity index across productive rearrangements. TCRdb re-hosts the immuneACCESS table, in-frame sequences only. Its copies lack some clones; in the studies checked, an unresolved V gene accounts for under half of them, and the cause for the rest is not known. For V, J and clone size, that table is used; D and trimming come from the DNA. The sample table lists about 46,000 clones, 88% of them with a count of one. The ten largest clonotypes hold about 10% of the sample.

This clone was seen only a few times. The clone's antigen remains unknown. Per-base qualities were not stored, and no clone one base away is much larger. What the authors observed across the whole study: The amount of clinical and demographic metadata varied by source and participant and was provided uncurated.

The sequence was collected from a man aged 50-60 years with active COVID-19. The sequenced sample consisted of peripheral blood.

The nucleotide sequence reads as follows: TGTGCCAGCAGTTACTCTCGGGACAGGGGGGCAGATACGCAGTATTTT. The translation is CASSYSRDRGADTQYF. The rearranged chain carries TRBV6-5 and TRBJ2-3, with TRBD1 identical over 11 junction bases. CDR1 and CDR2 are read off the germline V gene as MNHEY and SVGAGI. The germline V end is reduced by 0 bases and the J end by 4 bases; junction bases left unmatched: 3. CDR3 length: 16 amino acids, cysteine to phenylalanine. Here the CDR3 DNA is all that survives: 48 bases in frame from base 1.